Listed here are 5 T cell receptor beta chains from one sample, sequenced in a study of T cells in tuberculosis. Time point noted: new active TB diagnosis, blood taken before or within 7 days of starting treatment. The repertoire was sequenced with immunoSEQ multiplex PCR; TCRdb's copy has only in-frame clones and lacks some. Here the sample spans some 49,000 clones, around 96% being singletons. The source material was PBMCs, sampled at tuberculosis diagnosis. The receptors were gathered from an adult with tuberculosis.

The J gene is TRBJ1-4, the V gene TRBV19; maybe TRBD1 (6 bases). Trimming stripped 0 bases from V and 5 bases from J, with 19 bases between. Germline V lookup: CDR1 LNHDA, CDR2 SQIVND (reference sequence). CDR3 length equals 18 residues. The CDR3 region has the DNA TGTGCCAGTAGTATAGATCTACCCACAGGGCTCCAGAATGAAAAACTGTTTTTT. This translates into CASSIDLPTGLQNEKLFF. The full variable domain, in which reference TRBV19 and TRBJ1-4 provide the parts outside the CDR3, is DGGITQSPKYLFRKEGQNVTLSCEQNLNHDAMYWYRQDPGQGLRLIYYSQIVNDFQKGDIAEGYSVSREKKESFPLTVTSAQKNPTAFYLCASSIDLPTGLQNEKLFFGSGTQLSVL.

This clone was counted once. This sequence joins TRBV27 and TRBJ2-3; 8 nucleotides line up with TRBD2. Germline loops: CDR1 MNHEY, CDR2 SMNVEV (reference sequence). The V and J ends lost 2 bases and 2 bases, in that order; junction bases with no gene match: 3. The CDR3 is 15 residues long. This chain's CDR3 is CASSLIAGSTDTQYF. CDR3 DNA: TGTGCCAGCAGTTTAATAGCGGGATCCACAGATACGCAGTATTTT.

The chain uses TRBV20-1 and TRBJ1-1; D call uncertain. The CDR3 has 11 amino acids. Looked up from germline, CDR1 is DFQATT and CDR2 is SNEGSKA (reference sequence). V was pared by 4 bases and J by 8 bases, with 11 bases between. In DNA, the CDR3 is TGCAGTGCTACTTATTCGTCCGAAGCTTTCTTT. Residues: CSATYSSEAFF.

The chain has TRBV7-8 and TRBJ2-7; 9 nucleotides agree with TRBD1. Germline V gene data show CDR1 as SGHVS and CDR2 as FQNEAQ. V gave up 2 bases and J gave up 6 bases; unmatched junction bases: 8. The CDR3 totals 15 residues. This CDR3 is CASSLPVGTGLEQYF. CDR3 DNA: TGTGCCAGCAGCTTACCTGTCGGGACAGGGCTCGAGCAGTACTTC.

A remark on this clone: Compared with germline, one end of the junction differs, possibly owing to a read error. The J gene is TRBJ2-3, the V gene TRBV2, with TRBD2 matching 10 bases. Germline values: CDR1 SNHLY, CDR2 FYNNEI. The CDR3 is 13 amino acids. The CDR3 nucleotides read TGTGCGAGCAAGCGGGAGGGTACAGATACGCAGTATTTT. Translated: CASKREGTDTQYF.